Shown below are 10 T cell receptor beta chains from a single sample sequenced in a study of T cell responses to AZD1222 COVID-19 vaccine. The assay was immunoSEQ multiplex PCR, and TCRdb's table has in-frame clones only and misses some. The sample lists around 65,000 clones, approximately 80% occurring once. The sequencing used peripheral blood, collected on day 0 of AZD1222 vaccination. The receptors come from an adult in good health.

The CDR3, as DNA: TGTGCCAGCAGCTTCCCGACCTACAATGAGCAGTTCTTC. Translation gives CASSFPTYNEQFF. The chain is built from TRBV7-9 and TRBJ2-1; D remains ambiguous. This CDR3 comprises 13 residues. CDR1 SEHNR and CDR2 FQNEAQ come from the germline V gene (reference sequence). V shed 3 bases and J shed 2 bases, with 5 bases lying between them.

CDR3 nucleotide sequence: TGTGCCAGCAGCAAAGGGGCTCCTTCCTACAATGAGCAGTTCTTC. This gives the protein CASSKGAPSYNEQFF. This chain uses TRBV28 with TRBJ2-1, with a tentative D call TRBD1 (5 bases). The CDR3 is 15 amino acids. Trimming shortened V by 6 bases and J by 1 base, and 13 bases separated the two germline ends. CDR1 and CDR2 (germline): MDHEN, SYDVKM.

V gene TRBV7-3 combines with J gene TRBJ2-1; 9 nucleotides match TRBD1. Germline loops: CDR1 SGHTA, CDR2 FQGTGA. V trimming: 4 bases; J trimming: 0 bases; junction bases outside the gene matches: 13. The CDR3 contains 19 residues. CDR3 sequence reads: CASSSLGQGRLLSYNEQFF. The DNA for the CDR3 is TGTGCCAGCAGCTCCCTCGGACAGGGGCGATTACTCTCCTACAATGAGCAGTTCTTC.

Only a few counts were recorded for this clone. The chain carries TRBV3-1 (or the pseudogene TRBV3-2) and TRBJ1-2, with unresolved D. Germline V gene sequence: CDR1 LGHDT, CDR2 YNNKEL (reference sequence). V was trimmed by 1 base and J by 8 bases, leaving 17 bases between them. The CDR3 length is 15 residues. CDR3 bases: TGTGCCAGCAGCCAAGTGTACCAGGCCCTAGGGGGCTACACCTTC. The encoded protein is CASSQVYQALGGYTF.

The V call is TRBV30, the J call TRBJ2-1; D not resolved. Germline-derived CDR1 and CDR2 are GTSNPN and SVGIG (reference sequence). The CDR3 has 12 amino acids. Trimming shortened V by 0 bases and J by 5 bases, and 5 bases separated the two germline ends. CDR3 residues: CAWSVQDNEQFF. In DNA, the CDR3 is TGTGCCTGGAGTGTCCAGGACAATGAGCAGTTCTTC.

This clone was detected a few times. The gene calls are TRBV2 and TRBJ2-5, with 7 bases fitting TRBD2. The CDR3 is 16 residues long. The germline V gene has CDR1 SNHLY and CDR2 FYNNEI. V lost 2 bases and J lost 5; bases outside the gene matches: 11. The CDR3 DNA is TGTGCCAGCAGTGAAACAAAAGGACTAGAGTGGGAGACCCAGTACTTC. It specifies CASSETKGLEWETQYF.

The chain is built from TRBV6-5 and TRBJ2-7; tentatively, D is TRBD2 (5 bases). Germline V gene data show CDR1 as MNHEY and CDR2 as SVGAGI. The CDR3 spans 14 residues. V was trimmed by 10 bases and J by 2 bases, leaving 18 bases between them. CDR3 sequence reads: CATGRRLDAYEQYF. The CDR3 DNA follows: TGTGCCACCGGCCGGAGGCTTGACGCCTACGAGCAGTACTTC.

Only a few counts were recorded for this clone. The V and J genes are TRBV3-1 (or the pseudogene TRBV3-2) and TRBJ1-5; D gene uncertain. The germline V gene has CDR1 LGHDT and CDR2 YNNKEL (reference sequence). The CDR3 loop spans 13 amino acids. V gave up 2 bases and J gave up 0 bases, with 2 bases separating them. In DNA form, the CDR3 reads TGTGCCAGCAGCCAATATAGCAATCAGCCCCAGCATTTT. Its protein is CASSQYSNQPQHF.

The chain combines TRBV12-3 or TRBV12-4 with TRBJ1-2; 7 nucleotides agree with TRBD1. CDR3 length: 13 amino acids. V trimming: 5 bases; J trimming: 3 bases; junction bases outside the gene matches: 3. CDR3 amino acids: CASSTDRYYGYTF. As DNA, the CDR3 is TGTGCCAGCAGTACGGACAGGTACTATGGCTACACCTTC.

The V call is TRBV2, the J call TRBJ1-3, with TRBD1 identical over 7 bases. Germline V CDR1 and CDR2: SNHLY, FYNNEI. J lost 0 bases, V lost 2 bases, and 1 base had no gene match. This CDR3 has 15 amino acids. CDR3 nucleotides: TGTGCCAGCAGTGAAAACAGGGGCTCTGGAAACACCATATATTTT. Protein: CASSENRGSGNTIYF.